A selection of T cell receptor beta chains follows, all from one sample in a study of control samples from healthy donors and cancer patients. TCRdb keeps only in-frame clones here, not all; method: immunoSEQ multiplex PCR. Of about 140,000 clones detected, 94% appear once; the ten largest clones hold less than 15%. The sample consisted of blood. These receptors all come from a man between 40 and 49 years old in good health. The CDR3 runs from the conserved cysteine through the conserved F or W.

v_call cdr3_aa
TRBV4-3 CASSQDITAGQPQHF
TRBV11-2 CASSLGQGRNYGYTF
TRBV19 CASSIDGLGAQTKTNTEAFF
TRBV11-2 CASSLTPEAFF
TRBV18 CASSPTGVGINEQFF
TRBV27 CASRLLRGPNEKLFF
TRBV2 CASSEAGAPGNTIYF
TRBV29-1 CSARIYTGTGLGYTF
TRBV28 CASTPVDRVREQYF
TRBV7-9 CASSYQGGTEAFF
TRBV11-3 CASSQAVNTEAFF
TRBV7-9 CASSFDRAKNIQYF
TRBV18 CASSPWTASTDTQYF
TRBV30 CAWSVGMTGQETQYF
TRBV6-5 CASKQTATNEKLFF
TRBV11-2 CASSRGQLNYNEQFF
TRBV5-1 CASSLDRVLSGYTF
TRBV11-1 CASSPSRRRTYEQYF
TRBV3-1/TRBV3-2 CASSQDRDRGAFF
TRBV13 CASSLRGGNTIYF